The 22 T cell receptor beta chains below were found in one sample sequenced in a study of T cell changes during pregnancy in multiple sclerosis (dated by TCRdb to about 2019). Library prep was done by the immunoSEQ multiplex PCR assay. The table comes from immuneACCESS by way of TCRdb, which keeps in-frame sequences with V and J called. Part of the clones is missing from these tables; in studies checked, under half for an unresolved V gene and the rest for unknown reasons. The sample table holds tens of thousands of clones, of which roughly 90% were seen once. The leading ten clones occupy around a tenth of the sample. Sequences were derived from peripheral blood, sampled after pregnancy. These receptors were taken from a female donor in good health, enrolled as a control in a pregnancy study.

Comment on this clone: Sequence at one end of the junction differs from germline and may be a read error. The rearrangement joins TRBV30 to TRBJ2-1; 10 bases are shared with TRBD2. CDR1 is GTSNPN and CDR2 is SVGIG in the germline V gene (reference sequence). This CDR3 has 12 amino acids. The CDR3: CAWGGLAPPRVF. The DNA of the CDR3 is TGTGCCTGGGGGGGACTAGCGCCCCCCAGGGTCTTC.

CDR3 bases: TGTGCCTGGGCGACCCGTAGCGCCTACGAGCAGTACTTC. Translation: CAWATRSAYEQYF. The chain links TRBV30 to TRBJ2-7, with a tentative D call TRBD2 (5 bases). Trimming left V 5 bases short and J 2 bases short, with 13 bases between. The CDR3 is 13 amino acids. Germline V gene sequence: CDR1 GTSNPN, CDR2 SVGIG (reference sequence).

This chain joins TRBV5-7 and TRBJ2-7; 8 positions match TRBD1. TRBV5-7 qualifies as an ORF whose function is uncertain. There are 15 residues in the CDR3. Trimming cost V 1 base and J 3 bases; bases outside gene matches: 6. The CDR3 bases are TGTGCCAGCAGCTTGACGGCAGGGGGCTTCTACGAGCAGTACTTC. This codes for CASSLTAGGFYEQYF.

The genes are TRBV4-3 and TRBJ2-7, with D possibly being TRBD2 (7 bases). Germline CDR1 reads LGHNA; CDR2 reads YSLEER. The CDR3 consists of 15 residues. V was cut by 0 bases and J by 5 bases, with 14 bases left in between. CDR3 loop: CASSQEGGGTNEQYF. The CDR3 DNA reads as TGCGCCAGCAGCCAAGAAGGGGGAGGGACTAACGAGCAGTACTTC.

This chain connects TRBV6-1 to TRBJ1-1; D gene uncertain. Germline CDR1 reads MNHNS; CDR2 reads SASEGT. V lost 0 bases, J lost 8 bases, and 7 bases lay in between. The CDR3 loop spans 12 amino acids. The CDR3 DNA follows: TGTGCCAGCAGTGAAGCTCCGCGAGAAGCTTTCTTT. Translating it yields CASSEAPREAFF.

This chain links TRBV6-6 with TRBJ2-3, with a possible D match to TRBD2 (7 bases). The CDR3 has 12 amino acids. The germline CDR1 and CDR2 sequences are MNHNY and SVGAGI (reference sequence). Trimming removed 10 bases at V and 5 bases at J, with 13 bases between. In nucleotides, the CDR3 is TGTGCCACCCCGGGGGGCGGAGATACGCAGTATTTT. Translated, it gives CATPGGGDTQYF.

The chain joins TRBV27 to TRBJ2-3, with 9 bases that match TRBD1. CDR1 and CDR2 (germline): MNHEY, SMNVEV (reference sequence). After removal of 3 bases from V and 4 bases from J, the junction contained 5 bases not matched to a gene. The CDR3 has 15 residues. The CDR3 sequence is CASSLGTGSPDTQYF. The CDR3 DNA follows: TGTGCCAGCAGTTTGGGGACAGGGAGCCCAGATACGCAGTATTTT.

The chain is built from TRBV5-1 and TRBJ1-3, with a possible D match to TRBD1 (5 bases). Germline values: CDR1 SGHRS, CDR2 YFSETQ. Trimming took off 1 base at V and 1 base at J, with 12 bases between the two ends. This CDR3 has 16 residues. The CDR3 bases are TGCGCCAGCAGCTTGCAGGCCCAGGGATCTGGAAACACCATATATTTT. Translated, it gives CASSLQAQGSGNTIYF. Using reference TRBV5-1 and TRBJ1-3 for the parts outside the CDR3, the full variable domain is KAGVTQTPRYLIKTRGQQVTLSCSPISGHRSVSWYQQTPGQGLQFLFEYFSETQRNKGNFPGRFSGRQFSNSRSEMNVSTLELGDSALYLCASSLQAQGSGNTIYFGEGSWLTVV.

CDR3 sequence (DNA): TGTGCCACCAGCAGAGGACAGGGGATAATGAACACTGAAGCTTTCTTT. It yields the protein CATSRGQGIMNTEAFF. This chain connects TRBV15 to TRBJ1-1; the match to TRBD1 covers 8 bases. V lost 1 base to trimming and J lost 0 bases; unmatched junction nucleotides: 4. The CDR3 extends over 16 amino acids. CDR1 and CDR2 from the germline V gene are LNHNV and YYDKDF (reference sequence).

The V call is TRBV9, the J call TRBJ1-2; a weak D match, TRBD1 (5 bases). This CDR3 contains 14 residues. Germline V gene data show CDR1 as SGDLS and CDR2 as YYNGEE. The V end lost 1 base, the J end lost 4 bases, and 11 bases lay between the germline ends. This CDR3 reads CASSVTGGTYGYTF. CDR3 nucleotide sequence: TGTGCCAGCAGCGTAACCGGCGGGACCTATGGCTACACCTTC.

The CDR3 nucleotides are TGTGCCAGCAGTGAATACCAGTCGGGGGGGAATGAGCAGTTCTTC. This codes for CASSEYQSGGNEQFF. The V gene is TRBV25-1, the J gene TRBJ2-1, with 8 positions matching TRBD2. CDR1 MGHDK and CDR2 SYGVNS come from the germline V gene. This CDR3 comprises 15 residues. V dropped 0 bases and J dropped 7; count of bases not matched to a gene: 5.

This chain connects TRBV27 to TRBJ2-5, with D possibly being TRBD2 (5 bases). The CDR3 contains 14 residues. V lost 2 bases and J 2 bases, leaving 9 bases between the germline ends. CDR1 is MNHEY and CDR2 is SMNVEV in the germline V gene (reference sequence). As DNA, the CDR3 is TGTGCCAGCAGTTTAAATAGCGCTCAAGAGACCCAGTACTTC. It codes for CASSLNSAQETQYF.

J is TRBJ1-2 and V is TRBV29-1; possibly TRBD1 for D (5 bases). The V gene lost 4 bases and the J gene lost 8 bases, with 11 bases spanning the gap. From germline, CDR1 is SQVTM and CDR2 ANQGSEA. The CDR3 totals 11 residues. CDR3 sequence: CSVVGEAGYTF. CDR3 DNA: TGCAGCGTTGTGGGGGAGGCGGGCTACACCTTC.

This chain connects TRBV29-1 to TRBJ1-3; D unresolved. The CDR3 has 15 residues. The germline gives CDR1 SQVTM, CDR2 ANQGSEA. The germline V and J ends were trimmed by 1 base and 0 bases, with 10 bases remaining between them. As DNA, the CDR3 is TGCAGCGTTGAAGGGGGAGCGGGCTCTGGAAACACCATATATTTT. Its protein is CSVEGGAGSGNTIYF.

The chain combines TRBV15 with TRBJ2-2; possibly TRBD1 for D (5 bases). The CDR3 extends over 15 amino acids. CDR1 and CDR2 from the germline V gene are LNHNV and YYDKDF (reference sequence). V was clipped by 3 bases and J by 3 bases, with 11 bases between them. The CDR3 DNA follows: TGTGCCACCAGCAGGGCAGGGCCAGACACCGGGGAGCTGTTTTTT. It encodes CATSRAGPDTGELFF.

J is TRBJ1-5 and V is TRBV19; TRBD1 is a possible D gene (5 bases). Germline-derived CDR1 and CDR2 are LNHDA and SQIVND (reference sequence). This CDR3 contains 15 residues. The V and J ends lost 0 bases and 9 bases respectively, with 15 bases between them. The CDR3 region is CASSIEGANIRPQHF. Here the CDR3 DNA reads TGTGCCAGTAGTATAGAAGGGGCTAACATACGGCCCCAGCATTTT.

The V call is TRBV30, the J call TRBJ1-6; a possible D gene is TRBD1 (5 bases). Germline V gene data show CDR1 as GTSNPN and CDR2 as SVGIG (reference sequence). The CDR3 sequence is 13 residues long. The V gene lost 2 bases and the J gene lost 5 bases, with 7 bases spanning the gap. In DNA, the CDR3 is TGTGCCTGGAGTTCAGGGAATAATTCACCCCTCCACTTT. It codes for CAWSSGNNSPLHF.

The rearrangement joins TRBV7-2 to TRBJ2-5; D is uncertain. V gave up 5 bases and J gave up 1 base, with 11 bases separating them. CDR1 and CDR2 from the germline V gene are SGHTA and FQGNSA. CDR3 size: 14 residues. DNA for the CDR3: TGTGCCAGCAGCCTTAGTGGAGCCCAAGAGACCCAGTACTTC. This sequence encodes CASSLSGAQETQYF. The variable domain in full, completed from reference TRBV7-2 and TRBJ2-5, reads GAGVSQSPSNKVTEKGKDVELRCDPISGHTALYWYRQSLGQGLEFLIYFQGNSAPDKSGLPSDRFSAERTGGSVSTLTIQRTQQEDSAVYLCASSLSGAQETQYFGPGTRLLVL.

The chain carries TRBV21-1 and TRBJ1-1. TRBV21-1 is an annotated pseudogene. The CDR3 runs to 15 residues. CDR3 sequence: CASSKDPGADTEAFF. CDR3 bases: TGTGCCAGCAGCAAAGACCCGGGTGCGGACACTGAAGCTTTCTTT.

The chain joins TRBV7-9 to TRBJ1-6; perhaps TRBD1 as D (6 bases). The germline V gene has CDR1 SEHNR and CDR2 FQNEAQ (reference sequence). The CDR3 consists of 17 residues. V lost 1 base and J lost 7, with 17 bases in between. The CDR3 DNA sequence: TGTGCCAGCAGCTTAGGCTCCTTGGGGGCGCGGAATTCACCCCTCCACTTT. This sequence encodes CASSLGSLGARNSPLHF.

The V gene is TRBV7-2, the J gene TRBJ1-2; 9 nucleotides line up with TRBD1. The CDR3 length is 13 residues. The J segment lost 8 bases and the V segment lost 5 bases, leaving 6 bases of the junction unmatched. The germline V gene encodes CDR1 SGHTA and CDR2 FQGNSA. CDR3 coding DNA: TGTGCCAGCAGCAGGGACAGGGTGCGGGGCTACACCTTC. Protein: CASSRDRVRGYTF.

The count of this clone is one. The genes are TRBV6-6 and TRBJ1-5; TRBD1 matches 11 bases. Germline V gene lookup returns CDR1 MNHNY and CDR2 SVGAGI (reference sequence). V lost 6 bases, J lost 5 bases, and 6 bases stayed unmatched. The CDR3 has 15 residues. CDR3 amino acids: CASRKDRGHDQPQHF. CDR3 nucleotides: TGTGCCAGCAGAAAGGACAGGGGGCATGATCAGCCCCAGCATTTT.